The T cell receptor beta chain described here comes from a study of T-cell memory formation after mild COVID-19. This clonotype was detected many times. Its specificity is unknown. Study-wide results and caveats: Clones that contracted from day 15 to 85 had balanced CD4/CD8; later expanders were CD4+ biased. Pre-infection memory showed some responding clones, and this suggested that cross-reactive memory joined. Mainly in CM and EM were contracting CD4+ clones; CD8+ were in EMRA.

The CDR3 extends over 17 amino acids. V was clipped by 4 bases and J by 3 bases; unmatched bases: 10. Per germline, CDR1 SGHVS and CDR2 FQNEAQ. From the 5' RACE reads, TCRdb called clonotypes with MiXCR, one entry per CDR3 protein. The table has about 470,000 distinct CDR3 sequences, around 27% seen once; the top ten hold roughly an eighth. This sequence joins TRBV7-8 and TRBJ2-3, with 10 positions matching TRBD2. The source material was PBMCs or a T cell subset sorted from them (not recorded which). This sequence was found in an adult woman who had mild COVID-19 (a few samples of this study predate the infection). Cell type and time point are not known. CDR3 in amino acids: CASSSSSGSVGTDTQYF. The DNA of the CDR3 is TGTGCCAGCAGCTCGTCTAGCGGGAGTGTTGGGACAGATACGCAGTATTTT.